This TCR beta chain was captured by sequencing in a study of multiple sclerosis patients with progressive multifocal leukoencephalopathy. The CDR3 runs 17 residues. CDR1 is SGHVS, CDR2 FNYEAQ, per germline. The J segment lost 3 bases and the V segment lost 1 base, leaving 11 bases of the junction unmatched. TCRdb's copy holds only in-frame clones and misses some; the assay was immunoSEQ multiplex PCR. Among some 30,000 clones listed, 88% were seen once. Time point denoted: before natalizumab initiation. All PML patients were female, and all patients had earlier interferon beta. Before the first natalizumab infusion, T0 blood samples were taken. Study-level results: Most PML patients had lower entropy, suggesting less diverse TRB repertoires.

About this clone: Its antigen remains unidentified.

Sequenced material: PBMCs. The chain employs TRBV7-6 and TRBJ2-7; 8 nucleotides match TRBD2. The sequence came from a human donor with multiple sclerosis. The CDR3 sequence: CASSLGIRGGPHYEQYF. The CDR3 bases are TGTGCCAGCAGCTTAGGGATCCGGGGGGGACCACACTACGAGCAGTACTTC.